Below, 14 T cell receptor beta chains from the same sample are listed, as sequenced in a study of cytomegalovirus exposure and HLA in healthy donors. PCR was performed using 60 Vbeta and 13 Jbeta primers. Using immunoSEQ multiplex PCR, the repertoire was profiled, and TCRdb retains in-frame clones only, with some absent. The data contain about 200,000 clones, more than 75% of them singletons. The sequencing input was PBMCs. All receptors derive from a young man in good health and CMV-seronegative.

There are a few counts of this clone. The chain couples TRBV7-2 to TRBJ1-1; perhaps TRBD1 as D (6 bases). This CDR3 comprises 16 residues. The V gene's germline CDR1 is SGHTA and CDR2 FQGNSA. The V end lost 6 bases, the J end lost 0 bases, and 17 bases lay between the germline ends. Written as DNA, the CDR3 is TGTGCCAGCAGTTTGGGGACACCCGGTTTGAACACTGAAGCTTTCTTT. Translating it yields CASSLGTPGLNTEAFF.

The V and J genes are TRBV5-1 and TRBJ1-2, with D hard to call. Germline CDR1 SGHRS, CDR2 YFSETQ. Trimming took 0 bases from V and 2 from J, leaving 5 bases between them. The CDR3 is 13 residues long. CDR3 protein: CASSLAGNYGYTF. In DNA, the CDR3 is TGCGCCAGCAGCTTGGCGGGAAACTATGGCTACACCTTC.

The chain combines TRBV27 with TRBJ2-7; D is perhaps TRBD2 (6 bases). The germline V and J ends were trimmed by 2 bases and 3 bases, with 11 bases remaining between them. CDR1 is MNHEY and CDR2 is SMNVEV in the germline V gene (reference sequence). The CDR3 runs to 14 residues. CDR3 protein: CASSLGGGNYEQYF. The CDR3 nucleotides read TGTGCCAGCAGTTTAGGTGGGGGGAACTACGAGCAGTACTTC.

This clone was detected once. The V call is TRBV27, the J call TRBJ2-1, with 9 positions matching TRBD1. The CDR3 is made up of 15 amino acids. V shed 3 bases and J 7 bases; nucleotides not matched to a gene: 7. Per germline, CDR1 MNHEY and CDR2 SMNVEV (reference sequence). The DNA of the CDR3 is TGTGCCAGCAGTTTCGGTGTCGGGACAGGGAATGAGCAGTTCTTC. Amino acids: CASSFGVGTGNEQFF.

V and J are TRBV30 and TRBJ2-3; D is possibly TRBD2 (6 bases). CDR1 is GTSNPN, CDR2 SVGIG, per germline (reference sequence). CDR3 size: 12 residues. V was pared by 1 base and J by 6 bases, with 8 bases between. The CDR3 DNA reads TGTGCCTGGAGTGCGGGAGTTGATACGCAGTATTTT. Encoded protein: CAWSAGVDTQYF. Combining the CDR3 with reference TRBV30 and TRBJ2-3 gives the whole variable domain SQTIHQWPATLVQPVGSPLSLECTVEGTSNPNLYWYRQAAGRGLQLLFYSVGIGQISSEVPQNLSASRPQDRQFILSSKKLLLSDSGFYLCAWSAGVDTQYFGPGTRLTVL.

This chain uses TRBV5-1 with TRBJ2-5; D may be TRBD2 (6 bases). Germline V gene sequence: CDR1 SGHRS, CDR2 YFSETQ. The CDR3 consists of 13 residues. With 3 bases removed from V and 5 bases from J, the gap between germline ends came to 11 bases. In nucleotides, the CDR3 is TGCGCCAGCAGCTACGGACTAAGCGAGACCCAGTACTTC. The encoded protein is CASSYGLSETQYF.

This clone occurred a few times. V gene TRBV7-2 combines with J gene TRBJ1-2; D perhaps matches TRBD1 (5 bases). V lost 5 bases to trimming and J lost 2 bases, with 9 bases between them. The CDR3 is 13 residues long. The germline gives CDR1 SGHTA, CDR2 FQGNSA. CDR3 in amino acids: CASSPRQNYGYTF. As DNA, the CDR3 is TGTGCCAGCAGCCCCCGACAGAACTATGGCTACACCTTC.

V is TRBV6-5 and J is TRBJ1-5; D gene ambiguous. The CDR3 is 15 amino acids. The V gene's germline CDR1 is MNHEY and CDR2 SVGAGI. The V and J ends lost 5 bases and 0 bases respectively, with 11 bases between them. CDR3: CASSRAGFSNQPQHF. The CDR3 DNA follows: TGTGCCAGCAGTCGGGCGGGTTTTAGCAATCAGCCCCAGCATTTT.

The CDR3 nucleotides are TGTGCCAGCAGCCGGGGACTTATCACCGGGGAGCTGTTTTTT. It specifies CASSRGLITGELFF. This chain links TRBV7-8 with TRBJ2-2; D perhaps matches TRBD2 (6 bases). The CDR3 length is 14 residues. CDR1 and CDR2 (germline): SGHVS, FQNEAQ. The V and J ends lost 5 bases and 4 bases respectively, with 11 bases between them.

This chain uses TRBV6-6 with TRBJ2-1; D uncertain. V dropped 0 bases and J dropped 4 bases, with 10 bases sitting between them. This CDR3 region has 15 residues. CDR1 and CDR2 from the germline V gene are MNHNY and SVGAGI (reference sequence). CDR3 residues: CASSYSSTTYNEQFF. In DNA form, the CDR3 reads TGTGCCAGCAGTTACTCATCCACGACTTACAATGAGCAGTTCTTC.

The CDR3 DNA follows: TGTGCCAGCAGTGAGCCGGCGACAGCATGTGAGTCCCTCCACTTT. Translation gives CASSEPATACESLHF. The chain employs TRBV6-4 and TRBJ1-6, with D maybe TRBD1 (5 bases). This CDR3 comprises 15 residues. CDR1 MRHNA and CDR2 SNTAGT come from the germline V gene. V lost 3 bases and J 14 bases, leaving 20 bases between the germline ends.

V usage is TRBV13 and J usage is TRBJ1-2; perhaps TRBD1 as D (5 bases). The CDR3 has 16 amino acids. V gave up 6 bases and J gave up 8 bases, with 25 bases separating them. CDR1 is PRHDT and CDR2 is FYEKMQ in the germline V gene (reference sequence). CDR3 sequence reads: CASRNQLMGGARGYTF. CDR3 DNA: TGTGCCAGCAGGAACCAGTTAATGGGGGGAGCTCGGGGCTACACCTTC.

The chain recombines TRBV6-5 with TRBJ1-3; unclear D gene. CDR3 length: 15 amino acids. Germline CDR1 reads MNHEY; CDR2 reads SVGAGI. Trimming stripped 7 bases from V and 4 bases from J, with 17 bases between. Here the CDR3 DNA reads TGTGCCAGCACTACCAGTCGACAAGGAGGAAACACCATATATTTT. Translation: CASTTSRQGGNTIYF.

The chain joins TRBV5-1 to TRBJ2-5; 10 bases align to TRBD2. Germline CDR1 reads SGHRS; CDR2 reads YFSETQ. This CDR3 has 16 residues. V gave up 4 bases and J gave up 11 bases; unmatched junction bases: 17. In DNA form, the CDR3 reads TGCGCCAGCAGCCCTTCCCCGGAGCGGGGGGGGGTTCAGCAGTACTTC. It is translated as CASSPSPERGGVQQYF.